Listed below are T cell receptor beta chains from one sample, sequenced in a study of siplizumab effects on memory and regulatory T cells. Sequenced by immunoSEQ multiplex PCR; TCRdb stores in-frame clones only, minus some. This table has about 12,000 clones, roughly 43% appearing once. No antigens are known for them. Sequencing was done on a sample of CFSE-low (dividing) CD8+ T cells sorted from an allogeneic mixed lymphocyte reaction. All receptors derive from a human donor in good health; the cells came from an allogeneic mixed lymphocyte reaction. The CDR3 runs from the conserved cysteine through the conserved F or W. The order of the fields is D gene, J gene, V gene, clone size, CDR3 DNA, CDR3 protein. A D gene is named only where the DNA matches it firmly. Clone size appears in some rows only: once, few, many, or a class for an expanded clone.

>-|TRBJ1-1|TRBV29-1|medium-sized
TGCAGCGCCTCCCTGGGGTATAACACTGAAGCTTTCTTT
CSASLGYNTEAFF
>-|TRBJ2-7|TRBV18|medium-sized
TGTGCCAGCTCACCAGGAGGGGGGTACGAGCAGTACTTC
CASSPGGGYEQYF
>TRBD2|TRBJ2-3|TRBV13|few
TGTGCCAGCAGCTTTGGGACTAGTAGCACAGATACGCAGTATTTT
CASSFGTSSTDTQYF
>TRBD1|TRBJ1-2|TRBV27|-
TGTGCCAGCAGTTTGGGGGGGACAGTTGGCTACACCTTC
CASSLGGTVGYTF
>TRBD1|TRBJ2-7|TRBV5-5|-
TGTGCCAGCAGCTTGGGACCAGGGGGTAGGGACGAGCAGTACTTC
CASSLGPGGRDEQYF
>TRBD1|TRBJ1-1|TRBV4-2|-
TGTGCCAGCAGCCAAGCTCGGGACAGTGGGACTGAAGCTTTCTTT
CASSQARDSGTEAFF
>TRBD2|TRBJ2-5|TRBV6-6|-
TGTGCCAGCAGTTCACTAGCGGTCCAAGAGACCCAGTACTTC
CASSSLAVQETQYF
>-|TRBJ1-2|TRBV12-5|-
TGTGCTAGTTTGGATACTTACAAGGGTGGCTACACCTTC
CASLDTYKGGYTF
>TRBD1|TRBJ2-7|TRBV27|few
TGTGCCAGCAGTTTAGGACAGGGGGATGGGTACGAGCAGTACTTC
CASSLGQGDGYEQYF
>-|TRBJ2-2|TRBV19|-
TGTGCCAGTAGTATCGGGCTGGCCACCGGGGAGCTGTTTTTT
CASSIGLATGELFF
>TRBD1|TRBJ1-1|TRBV7-9|-
TGTGCCAGCAGCTCGAAGCGGGCAGGGGGCAGCATGAACACTGAAGCTTTCTTT
CASSSKRAGGSMNTEAFF
>-|TRBJ1-1|TRBV29-1|once
TGCAGCGCAGTAGGAGGTTCCACTGAAGCTTTCTTT
CSAVGGSTEAFF
>TRBD2|TRBJ2-5|TRBV7-2|-
TGTGCCAGCAGCTTGCGGCGGGGGGAGACCCAGTACTTC
CASSLRRGETQYF
>-|TRBJ1-3|TRBV27|-
TGTGCCAGCAGGGCCTTCTCTGGAAACACCATATATTTT
CASRAFSGNTIYF
>TRBD2|TRBJ2-1|TRBV27|few
TGTGCCAGCGGAAACTTAGGACTAGCGGGCAATGAGCAGTTCTTC
CASGNLGLAGNEQFF
>-|TRBJ1-2|TRBV5-5|few
TGTGCCAGCTTCCCAGGGCGGTCATACTATGGCTACACCTTC
CASFPGRSYYGYTF
>-|TRBJ1-6|TRBV6-6|-
TGTGCCAGCAGTTACGGCTTCTCACCCCTCCACTTT
CASSYGFSPLHF
>-|TRBJ2-2|TRBV7-9|-
TGTGCCAGCAGTCAATCCGACGGTACCCCCCTAACACGGACCGGGGAGCTGTTTTTT
CASSQSDGTPLTRTGELFF
>-|TRBJ2-3|TRBV4-1|medium-sized
TGCGCCAGCAGCCAAGATTGGGACCGAATGGGAATAGATACGCAGTATTTT
CASSQDWDRMGIDTQYF
>TRBD1|TRBJ1-2|TRBV4-1|few
TGCGCCAGCAGCCCCAACCGACAGGGGGCACACGGCTACACCTTC
CASSPNRQGAHGYTF
>TRBD1|TRBJ1-5|TRBV13|medium-sized
TGTGCCAGCAGCCCCGGACAGGGGAACCAGCCCCAGCATTTT
CASSPGQGNQPQHF
>-|TRBJ1-5|TRBV6-6|once
TGTGCCAGCAGGGCAGGGACTAATCAGCCCCAGCATTTT
CASRAGTNQPQHF
>TRBD1|TRBJ2-7|TRBV7-8|few
TGTGCCAGCAGCCCGACAGGGCAGGGGGCCACCTACGAGCAGTACTTC
CASSPTGQGATYEQYF
>-|TRBJ1-1|TRBV7-2|-
TGTGCCAGCAGCTCAATTACAGGGTTCACAGAAGCTTTCTTT
CASSSITGFTEAFF
>-|TRBJ2-7|TRBV13|-
TGTGCCAGCAGCTTAGGCCCCGCAGCCTACGAGCAGTACTTC
CASSLGPAAYEQYF
>-|TRBJ1-1|TRBV27|-
TGTGCCAGCAGTTTGACGGAGAACACTGAAGCTTTCTTT
CASSLTENTEAFF
>TRBD1|TRBJ1-3|TRBV29-1|few
TGCAGCGTTGAAACCGGGACAGGGTTTGGAAACACCATATATTTT
CSVETGTGFGNTIYF
>TRBD1|TRBJ2-7|TRBV27|-
TGTGCCAGCAGTTTAGCAGGGGGTCCCTACGAGCAGTACTTC
CASSLAGGPYEQYF
>-|TRBJ1-2|TRBV30|-
TGTGCCTGGAGTCGGGAACGTTGTACCTTC
CAWSRERCTF
>TRBD2|TRBJ2-3|TRBV27|-
TGTGCCAGCAGATTAGCGGGGGGGCGCACAGATACGCAGTATTTT
CASRLAGGRTDTQYF
>-|TRBJ1-2|TRBV27|-
TGTGCCAGCAGCCCAAAAGGGAACTATGGCTACACCTTC
CASSPKGNYGYTF
>-|TRBJ2-2|TRBV4-3|once
TGCGCCAGCAGCCACTCAAACACCGGGGAGCTGTTTTTT
CASSHSNTGELFF
>-|TRBJ2-7|TRBV6-5|-
TGTGCCAGCAGTTACTCTAGATCCTACGAGCAGTACTTC
CASSYSRSYEQYF
>-|TRBJ1-2|TRBV7-6|-
TGTGCCAGCAGCCCACGGGGCACTGGGTATGGCTACACCTTC
CASSPRGTGYGYTF
>-|TRBJ2-5|TRBV5-1|few
TGCGCCAGCAGCTTGGAAAGGGGCACGCTTGGGAAGACCCAGTACTTC
CASSLERGTLGKTQYF
>-|TRBJ2-3|TRBV19|few
TGTGCCAGTAGTATATTACAAGGCCTGGATACGCAGTATTTT
CASSILQGLDTQYF
>-|TRBJ2-2|TRBV27|medium-sized
TGTGCCAGCAGTTTCACAGGGCGTATCTCGTACACCGGGGAGCTGTTTTTT
CASSFTGRISYTGELFF
>TRBD1|TRBJ1-1|TRBV19|-
TGTGCCAGTAGTATTTTGACAGGGCACACTGAAGCTTTCTTT
CASSILTGHTEAFF
>-|TRBJ1-2|TRBV6-5|-
TGTGCCGGCAGGACGCAGGGATTCTATGGCTACACCTTC
CAGRTQGFYGYTF
>-|TRBJ1-2|TRBV25-1|-
TGTGCCAGCAGTGAACGGGCTGACTATGGCTACACCTTC
CASSERADYGYTF
>-|TRBJ1-1|TRBV11-3|few
TGTGCCAGCAGCTTAGGACCGATGAACACTGAAGCTTTCTTT
CASSLGPMNTEAFF
>-|TRBJ2-3|TRBV27|-
TGTGCCAGCAGTCCAGTCCCCAGGGGTAGCACAGATACGCAGTATTTT
CASSPVPRGSTDTQYF
>-|TRBJ2-5|TRBV7-9|medium-sized
TGTGCCAGCAGGTCTACAGGGAGGGAGACCCAGTACTTC
CASRSTGRETQYF
>-|TRBJ2-7|TRBV27|medium-sized
TGTGCCAGCACCCCGTCGGGCGTCGGTGGCGAGCAGTACTTC
CASTPSGVGGEQYF
>-|TRBJ1-1|TRBV11-3|medium-sized
TGTGCCAGCAGCTTATTTGCAGGGAACACTGAAGCTTTCTTT
CASSLFAGNTEAFF
>-|TRBJ1-1|TRBV18|-
TGTGCCAGCTCACCCCAAGGCAGCACTGAAGCTTTCTTT
CASSPQGSTEAFF
>-|TRBJ1-2|TRBV27|few
TGTGCCAGCAGTTTAAGCGCGGGCTCTGGCTACACCTTC
CASSLSAGSGYTF
>TRBD2|TRBJ2-3|TRBV9|once
TGTGCCAGCAGCGTTCCCCGTTCGGGGGGGGGCACAGATACGCAGTATTTT
CASSVPRSGGGTDTQYF
>-|TRBJ2-5|TRBV27|few
TGTGCCAGCAGTAGCCTAGGGGTCAGCGAGACCCAGTACTTC
CASSSLGVSETQYF
>-|TRBJ2-2|TRBV27|-
TGTGCCAGCACCAAATACAGTGGCGCCGGGGAGCTGTTTTTT
CASTKYSGAGELFF
>TRBD1|TRBJ2-4|TRBV4-3|few
TGCGCCAGCAGCCAAGATCAGGGGGCAGATAGGGGAGAGAACATTCAGTACTTC
CASSQDQGADRGENIQYF
>TRBD1|TRBJ2-7|TRBV6-1|-
TGTGCCAGCAGTGATATAGGACAGGGGTGGGGCCGCACCTACGAGCAGTACTTC
CASSDIGQGWGRTYEQYF
>-|TRBJ2-7|TRBV6-1|few
TGTGCCAGCAGTGAAGCCAGCCCTACGATCGAGCAGTACTTC
CASSEASPTIEQYF
>-|TRBJ2-5|TRBV7-9|few
TGTGCCAGCAGCACATGGACGGCTGAACAAGAGACCCAGTACTTC
CASSTWTAEQETQYF
>TRBD1|TRBJ1-2|TRBV5-6|-
TGTGCCAGCAGCCCAGGACAGGGGGCGATAGTGTTTGGCTACACCTTC
CASSPGQGAIVFGYTF
>-|TRBJ1-1|TRBV19|few
TGTGCCAGTAGTAAATCTCCGAACACTGAAGCTTTCTTT
CASSKSPNTEAFF
>-|TRBJ2-5|TRBV4-2|-
TGTGCCAGCAGCCAAGAGCTCCCGGAGACCCAGTACTTC
CASSQELPETQYF